This T cell receptor (beta chain) appears in the sequencing data of a study of blood T cell repertoires in COVID-19. Study information: Sample material is recorded as cDNA or gDNA derived from T cells, B-cell-depleted T cells, or PBMCs.

The V end lost 0 bases, the J end lost 5 bases, and 11 bases lay between the germline ends. The CDR3 consists of 14 residues. Per the original data handling: Reference gene primer amplification gave nucleated cell count estimates. Here immunoSEQ multiplex PCR was the method, and the copy in TCRdb shows in-frame clones only, minus some. V, J and clone size are taken as reported in that table, and D and trimming were inferred from the DNA itself. The sample records 130,000 or so clones, approximately 88% being singletons. The rearrangement links TRBV23-1 to TRBJ2-7, with D possibly being TRBD2 (6 bases). Being an ORF, TRBV23-1 has a function that is uncertain. The TCR sequence derives from a man between 65 and 79 years old with active COVID-19. The material sequenced was peripheral blood. CDR3 in amino acids: CASSQSREKHEQYF. In DNA, the CDR3 is TGCGCCAGCAGTCAATCCCGGGAGAAACACGAGCAGTACTTC.